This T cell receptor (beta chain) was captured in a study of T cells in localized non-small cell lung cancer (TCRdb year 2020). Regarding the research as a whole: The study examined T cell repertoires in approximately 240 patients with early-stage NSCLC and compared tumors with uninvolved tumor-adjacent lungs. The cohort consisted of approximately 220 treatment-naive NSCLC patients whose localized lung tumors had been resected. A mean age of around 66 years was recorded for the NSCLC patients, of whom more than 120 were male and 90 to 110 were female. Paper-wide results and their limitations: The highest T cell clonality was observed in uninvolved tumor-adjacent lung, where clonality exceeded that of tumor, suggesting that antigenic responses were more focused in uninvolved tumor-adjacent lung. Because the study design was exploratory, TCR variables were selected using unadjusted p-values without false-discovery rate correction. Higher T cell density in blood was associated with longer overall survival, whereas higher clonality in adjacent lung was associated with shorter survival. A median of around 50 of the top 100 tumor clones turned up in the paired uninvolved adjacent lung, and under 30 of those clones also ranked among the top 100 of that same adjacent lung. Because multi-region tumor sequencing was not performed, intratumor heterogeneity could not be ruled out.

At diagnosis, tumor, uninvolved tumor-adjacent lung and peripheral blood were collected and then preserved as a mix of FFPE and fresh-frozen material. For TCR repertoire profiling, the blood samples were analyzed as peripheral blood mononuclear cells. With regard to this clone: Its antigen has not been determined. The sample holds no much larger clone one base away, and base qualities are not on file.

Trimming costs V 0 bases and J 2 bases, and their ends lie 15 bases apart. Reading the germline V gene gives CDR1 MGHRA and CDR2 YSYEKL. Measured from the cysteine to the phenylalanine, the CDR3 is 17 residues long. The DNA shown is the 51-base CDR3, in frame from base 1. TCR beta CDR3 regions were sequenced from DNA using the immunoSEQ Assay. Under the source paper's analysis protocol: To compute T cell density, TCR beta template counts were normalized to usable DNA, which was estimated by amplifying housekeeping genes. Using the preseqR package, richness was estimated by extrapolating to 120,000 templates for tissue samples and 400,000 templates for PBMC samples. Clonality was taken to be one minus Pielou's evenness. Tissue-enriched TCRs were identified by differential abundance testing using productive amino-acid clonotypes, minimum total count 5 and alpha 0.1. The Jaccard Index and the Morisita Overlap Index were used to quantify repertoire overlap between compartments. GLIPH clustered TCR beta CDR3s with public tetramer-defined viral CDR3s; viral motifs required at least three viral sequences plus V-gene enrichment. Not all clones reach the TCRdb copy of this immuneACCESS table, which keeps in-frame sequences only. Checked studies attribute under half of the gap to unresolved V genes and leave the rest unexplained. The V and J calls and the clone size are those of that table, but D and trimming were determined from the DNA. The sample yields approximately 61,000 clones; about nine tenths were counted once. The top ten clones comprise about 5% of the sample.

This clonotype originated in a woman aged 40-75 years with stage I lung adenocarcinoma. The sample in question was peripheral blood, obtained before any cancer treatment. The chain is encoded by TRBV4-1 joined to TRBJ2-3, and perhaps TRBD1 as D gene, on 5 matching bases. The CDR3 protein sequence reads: CASSQDRDSTYTDTQYF. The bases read TGCGCCAGCAGCCAAGATCGAGACAGCACTTACACAGATACGCAGTATTTT.